This TCR beta chain was retrieved from a study of shared clonotypes between healthy human individuals. On the study more broadly: Per-donor plates numbered three CD4 naive, three CD4 memory, two CD8 naive and one CD8 memory. General study results and limits: Some clonotypes were shared by all four sorted-subset donors, while others were not shared. The non-shared ones had lower generation probabilities than the shared ones. Blood alone was sampled, and tissue repertoires likely differ.

On this clone itself: Its cognate antigen is unknown.

The CDR3 has 15 residues. Trimming cost V 6 bases and J 10 bases; bases outside gene matches: 9. Germline V CDR1 and CDR2: ENHRY, SYGVKD. Sorted-subset replicate PCR reactions were performed with around 200 ng DNA, corresponding to roughly 30,000 T cell genomes. Clones were sequenced by immunoSEQ multiplex PCR, and TCRdb holds only the in-frame ones, with some missing. This table holds about 700,000 clones, under 95% found once. As defined, naive CD8 cells were CD45RO-negative and positively selected for CCR7, with terminally differentiated effector memory CD45RA+ cells excluded. Sequenced material: naive CD8+ T cells sorted from blood. The chain has TRBV10-3 and TRBJ2-1, with 13 bases that match TRBD2. The clonotype comes from a man aged 30-40 years in good health. CDR3 bases: TGTGCCATCAGAACAACTAGCGGGGGGGAGGCCGAGCAGTTCTTC. Amino acid sequence: CAIRTTSGGEAEQFF.